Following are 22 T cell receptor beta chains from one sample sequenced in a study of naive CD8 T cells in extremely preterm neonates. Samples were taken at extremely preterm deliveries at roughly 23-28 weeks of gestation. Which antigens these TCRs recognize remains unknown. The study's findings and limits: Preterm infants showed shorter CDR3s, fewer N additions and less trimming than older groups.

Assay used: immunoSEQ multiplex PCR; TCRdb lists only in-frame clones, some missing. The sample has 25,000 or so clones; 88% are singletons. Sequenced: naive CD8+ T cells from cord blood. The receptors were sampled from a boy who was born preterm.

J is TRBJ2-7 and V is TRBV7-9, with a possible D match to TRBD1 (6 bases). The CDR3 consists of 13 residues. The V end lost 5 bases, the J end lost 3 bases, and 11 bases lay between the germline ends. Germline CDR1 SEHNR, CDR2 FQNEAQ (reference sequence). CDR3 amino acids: CASSLSQGYEQYF. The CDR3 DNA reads TGTGCCAGCAGCCTATCACAGGGCTACGAGCAGTACTTC.

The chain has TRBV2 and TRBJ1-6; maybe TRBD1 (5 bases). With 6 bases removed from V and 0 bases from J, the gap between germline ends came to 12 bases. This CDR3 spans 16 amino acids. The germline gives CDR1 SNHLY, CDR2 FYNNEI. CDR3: CASRGYRSSYNSPLHF. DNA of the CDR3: TGTGCCAGCAGGGGTTACAGGAGCTCCTATAATTCACCCCTCCACTTT.

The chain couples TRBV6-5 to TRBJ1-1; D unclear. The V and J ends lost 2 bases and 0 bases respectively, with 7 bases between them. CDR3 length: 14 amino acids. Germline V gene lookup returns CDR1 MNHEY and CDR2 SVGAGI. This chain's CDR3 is CASSYGSLNTEAFF. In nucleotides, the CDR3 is TGTGCCAGCAGTTACGGCAGTTTGAACACTGAAGCTTTCTTT.

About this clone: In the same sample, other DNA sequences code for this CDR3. The DNA of the CDR3 is TGTGCCAGTAGTATCGGGACAGGGAACACTGAAGCTTTCTTT. Translated: CASSIGTGNTEAFF. V is TRBV19 and J is TRBJ1-1, with 8 positions matching TRBD1. The CDR3 runs 14 residues. The V gene end was trimmed by 3 bases and the J gene end by 1 base; junction bases not matched to a gene: 1. CDR1 is LNHDA, CDR2 SQIVND, per germline (reference sequence).

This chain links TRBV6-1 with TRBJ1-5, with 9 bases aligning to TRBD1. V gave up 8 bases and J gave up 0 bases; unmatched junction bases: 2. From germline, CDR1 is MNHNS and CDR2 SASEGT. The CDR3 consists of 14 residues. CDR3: CASGTGYSNQPQHF. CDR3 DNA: TGTGCCAGCGGGACAGGGTATAGCAATCAGCCCCAGCATTTT.

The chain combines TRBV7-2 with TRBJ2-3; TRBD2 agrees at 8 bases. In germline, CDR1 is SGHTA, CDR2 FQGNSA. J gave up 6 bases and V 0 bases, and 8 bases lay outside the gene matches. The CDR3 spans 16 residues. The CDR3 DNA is TGTGCCAGCAGCTTAGCGCCCGGGACTAGGGAGGATACGCAGTATTTT. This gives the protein CASSLAPGTREDTQYF.

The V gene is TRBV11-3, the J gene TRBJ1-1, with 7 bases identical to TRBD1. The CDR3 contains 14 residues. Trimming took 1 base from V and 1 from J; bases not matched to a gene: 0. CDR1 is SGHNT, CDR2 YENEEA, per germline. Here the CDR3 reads CASSLGTGNTEAFF. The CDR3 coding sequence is TGTGCCAGCAGCTTAGGGACAGGGAACACTGAAGCTTTCTTT.

CDR3 in DNA: TGTGCCAGCAGTTTGACACCTAACTATGGCTACACCTTC. Translated: CASSLTPNYGYTF. V and J are TRBV27 and TRBJ1-2; D gene unclear. CDR1 MNHEY and CDR2 SMNVEV come from the germline V gene (reference sequence). The CDR3 is 13 residues long. Trimming removed 3 bases at V and 0 bases at J, with 5 bases between.

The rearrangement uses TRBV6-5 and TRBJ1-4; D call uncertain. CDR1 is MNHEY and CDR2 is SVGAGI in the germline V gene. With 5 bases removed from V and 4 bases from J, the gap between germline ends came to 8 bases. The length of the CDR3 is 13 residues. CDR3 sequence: CASSQPYNEKLFF. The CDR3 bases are TGTGCCAGCAGTCAACCTTATAATGAAAAACTGTTTTTT.

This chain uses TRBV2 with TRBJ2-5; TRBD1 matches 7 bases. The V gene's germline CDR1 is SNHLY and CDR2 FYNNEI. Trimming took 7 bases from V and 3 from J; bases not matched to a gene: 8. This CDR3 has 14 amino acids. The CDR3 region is CASTQGQLEETQYF. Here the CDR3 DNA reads TGTGCCAGCACCCAGGGACAGTTAGAAGAGACCCAGTACTTC.

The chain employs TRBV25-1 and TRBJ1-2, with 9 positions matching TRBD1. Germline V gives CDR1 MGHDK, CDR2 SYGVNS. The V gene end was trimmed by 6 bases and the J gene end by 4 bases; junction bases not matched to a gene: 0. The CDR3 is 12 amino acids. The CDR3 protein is CASRTGGYGYTF. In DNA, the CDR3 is TGTGCCAGCAGGACAGGGGGCTATGGCTACACCTTC.

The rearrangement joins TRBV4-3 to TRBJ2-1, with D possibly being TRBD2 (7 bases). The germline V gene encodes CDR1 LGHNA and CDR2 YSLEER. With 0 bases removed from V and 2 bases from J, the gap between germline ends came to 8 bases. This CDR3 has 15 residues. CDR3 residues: CASSQDGGPYNEQFF. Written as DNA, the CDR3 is TGCGCCAGCAGCCAAGACGGGGGGCCCTACAATGAGCAGTTCTTC.

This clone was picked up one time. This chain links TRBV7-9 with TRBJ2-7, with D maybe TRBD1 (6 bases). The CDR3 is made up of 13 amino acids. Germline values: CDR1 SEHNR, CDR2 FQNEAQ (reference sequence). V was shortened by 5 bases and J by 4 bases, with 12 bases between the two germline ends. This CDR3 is CASSPGHSYEQYF. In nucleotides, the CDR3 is TGTGCCAGCAGCCCGGGACACTCATACGAGCAGTACTTC. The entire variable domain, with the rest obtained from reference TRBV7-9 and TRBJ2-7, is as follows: DTGVSQNPRHKITKRGQNVTFRCDPISEHNRLYWYRQTLGQGPEFLTYFQNEAQLEKSRLLSDRFSAERPKGSFSTLEIQRTEQGDSAMYLCASSPGHSYEQYFGPGTRLTVT.

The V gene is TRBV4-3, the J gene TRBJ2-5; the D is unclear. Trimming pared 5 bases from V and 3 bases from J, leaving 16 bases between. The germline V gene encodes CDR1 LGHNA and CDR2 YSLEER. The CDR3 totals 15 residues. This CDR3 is CASSSRVGFKETQYF. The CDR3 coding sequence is TGCGCCAGCAGCTCACGCGTCGGGTTTAAAGAGACCCAGTACTTC.

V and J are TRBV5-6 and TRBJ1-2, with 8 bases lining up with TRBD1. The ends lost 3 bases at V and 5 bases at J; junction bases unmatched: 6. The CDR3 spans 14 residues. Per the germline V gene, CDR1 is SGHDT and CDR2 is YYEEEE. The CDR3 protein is CASSSGTGYYGYTF. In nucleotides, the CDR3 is TGTGCCAGCAGCTCCGGGACAGGTTATTATGGCTACACCTTC.

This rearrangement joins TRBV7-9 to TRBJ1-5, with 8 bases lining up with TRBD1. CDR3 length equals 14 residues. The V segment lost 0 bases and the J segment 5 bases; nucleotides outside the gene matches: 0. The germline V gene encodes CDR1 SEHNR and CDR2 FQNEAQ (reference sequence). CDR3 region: CASSLADRDQPQHF. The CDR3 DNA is TGTGCCAGCAGCTTAGCGGACAGGGATCAGCCCCAGCATTTT.

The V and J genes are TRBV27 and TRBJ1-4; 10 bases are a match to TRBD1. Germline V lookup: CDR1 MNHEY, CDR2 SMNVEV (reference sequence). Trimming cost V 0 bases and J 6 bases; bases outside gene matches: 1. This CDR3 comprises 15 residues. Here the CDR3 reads CASSLSGTGDEKLFF. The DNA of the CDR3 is TGTGCCAGCAGTTTATCCGGGACAGGGGATGAAAAACTGTTTTTT.

CDR3 residues: CASSLTSSYNEQFF. The CDR3 nucleotides are TGCGCCAGCAGCTTGACTAGCTCCTACAATGAGCAGTTCTTC. This chain connects TRBV5-1 to TRBJ2-1; a weak D match, TRBD2 (5 bases). The V end lost 1 base, the J end lost 0 bases, and 5 bases lay between the germline ends. The CDR3 covers 14 residues. Germline CDR1 SGHRS, CDR2 YFSETQ.

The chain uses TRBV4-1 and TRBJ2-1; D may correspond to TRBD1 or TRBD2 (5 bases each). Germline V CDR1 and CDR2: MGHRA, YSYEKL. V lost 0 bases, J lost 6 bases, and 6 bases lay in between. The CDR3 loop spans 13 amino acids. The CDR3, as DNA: TGCGCCAGCAGCCAAGATGGGGGCAATGAGCAGTTCTTC. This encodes CASSQDGGNEQFF.

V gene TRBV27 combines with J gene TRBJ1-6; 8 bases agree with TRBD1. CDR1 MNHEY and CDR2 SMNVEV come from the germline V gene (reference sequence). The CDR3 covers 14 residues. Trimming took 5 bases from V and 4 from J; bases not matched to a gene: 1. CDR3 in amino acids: CASSNRGYNSPLHF. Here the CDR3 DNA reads TGTGCCAGCAGTAACAGGGGGTATAATTCACCCCTCCACTTT.

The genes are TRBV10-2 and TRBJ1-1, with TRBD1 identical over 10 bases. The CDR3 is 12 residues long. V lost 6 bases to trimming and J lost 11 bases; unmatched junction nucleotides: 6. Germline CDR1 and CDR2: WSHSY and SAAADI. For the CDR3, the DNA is TGCGCCAGCAGCCGCGGGGGACAGGGGGCTTTCTTT. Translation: CASSRGGQGAFF.

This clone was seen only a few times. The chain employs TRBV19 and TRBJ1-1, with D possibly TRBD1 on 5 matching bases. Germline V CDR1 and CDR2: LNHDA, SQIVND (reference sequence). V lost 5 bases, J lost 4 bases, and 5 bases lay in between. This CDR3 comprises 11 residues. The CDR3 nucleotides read TGTGCCAGTAGTGGGGGCACTGAAGCTTTCTTT. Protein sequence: CASSGGTEAFF.